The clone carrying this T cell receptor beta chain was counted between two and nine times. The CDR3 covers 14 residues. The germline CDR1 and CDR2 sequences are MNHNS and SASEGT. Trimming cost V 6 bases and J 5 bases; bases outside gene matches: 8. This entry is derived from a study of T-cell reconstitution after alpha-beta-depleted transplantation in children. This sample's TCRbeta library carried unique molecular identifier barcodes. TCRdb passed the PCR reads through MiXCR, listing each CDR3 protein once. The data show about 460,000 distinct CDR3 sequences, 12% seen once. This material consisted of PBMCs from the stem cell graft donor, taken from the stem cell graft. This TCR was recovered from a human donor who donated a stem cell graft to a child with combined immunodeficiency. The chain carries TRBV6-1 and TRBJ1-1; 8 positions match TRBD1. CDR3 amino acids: CASRLGQGYTEAFF. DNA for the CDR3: TGTGCCAGCAGGCTAGGACAGGGCTATACTGAAGCTTTCTTT.